A selection of T cell receptor beta chains follows, all from one sample in a study of T cells in Graves' hyperthyroidism and ophthalmopathy. TCRdb reprocessed the multiplex PCR reads via MiXCR and lists one record per CDR3 protein. The sample has approximately 480,000 distinct CDR3 sequences; 20% are singletons. The sequenced sample was blood. The receptors here all came from a man younger than 35 with Graves' hyperthyroidism. CDR3s include the opening cysteine and the closing phenylalanine or tryptophan. The D gene is left open where the match is weak. The listing skips clone size in some rows; elsewhere it reads once, few, many or a size class.

clone_size	d_call	v_call	j_call	cdr3_nt	cdr3_aa
NA	NA	TRBV2	TRBJ1-1	TGTGCCAGCTGCCTTAACACTGAAGCTTTCTTT	CASCLNTEAFF
many	TRBD1	TRBV19	TRBJ1-5	TGTGCCAGTAGTATCGACAGGGTGATGGGCAATCAGCCCCAGCATTTT	CASSIDRVMGNQPQHF
many	NA	TRBV6-1	TRBJ1-5	TGTGCCAGCATCCCAGAGGGGGGAATGGGCAATCAGCCCCAGCATTTT	CASIPEGGMGNQPQHF
NA	NA	TRBV30	TRBJ2-5	TGTGCCTGGAGTATAGGGGGGGCCCGACAAGAGACCCAGTACTTC	CAWSIGGARQETQYF
many	TRBD1	TRBV6-1	TRBJ1-2	TGTGCCAGCAGTGATCAGGGGGTAGAAGCTGGCTACACCTTC	CASSDQGVEAGYTF
few	NA	TRBV3-1	TRBJ1-2	TGTGCCAGCAGCCATGGGGTGAGGCCTGGCTACACCTTC	CASSHGVRPGYTF
many	NA	TRBV28	TRBJ2-5	TGTGCCAGCAGTTTGGCCCTGACGAGGGAGACCCAGTACTTC	CASSLALTRETQYF
NA	TRBD2	TRBV14	TRBJ2-5	TGTGCCAGCAGCCTCCTCGGGAGCGGGGAAGAGACCCAGTACTTC	CASSLLGSGEETQYF
NA	NA	TRBV30	TRBJ2-2	TGTGCCTGGAGGGCCTTTAACACCGGGGAGCTGTTTTTT	CAWRAFNTGELFF
NA	TRBD1	TRBV2	TRBJ2-7	TGTGCCAGCAGTGTCCGGGACAGGGGGTCTAGGCAGTACTTC	CASSVRDRGSRQYF
few	NA	TRBV6-9	TRBJ2-5	TGTGCCAGCGGTTCTAGGGAGACCCAGTACTTC	CASGSRETQYF
many	NA	TRBV28	TRBJ1-1	TGTGCCAGCAGCCCGAGAGGAGGGGTCGGCACTGAAGCTTTCTTT	CASSPRGGVGTEAFF
many	TRBD1	TRBV27	TRBJ1-1	TGTGCCAGCAGTCTACAGGGGGTAGGTGAAGCTTTCTTT	CASSLQGVGEAFF
many	TRBD2	TRBV6-4	TRBJ2-5	TGTGCCAGCAGTGACTCGATGGAGGCTAGCGGGGGCCCTAGCCAAGAGACCCAGTACTTC	CASSDSMEASGGPSQETQYF
many	NA	TRBV4-1	TRBJ2-7	TGCGCCAGCAGCCAAGATGGGTGGGGGCCTCGGTCGTACGAGCAGTACTTC	CASSQDGWGPRSYEQYF
many	NA	TRBV6-5	TRBJ2-7	TGTGCCAGCAGTTACCGGACTACGGATCGGGAGCAGTACTTC	CASSYRTTDREQYF
many	NA	TRBV27	TRBJ2-5	TGTGCCAGCAGTTTATCGACGGGGGAGACCCAGTACTTC	CASSLSTGETQYF
many	NA	TRBV13	TRBJ2-5	TGTGCCAGCAGCTTCGAAGGGACACCTCAGGAGACCCAGTACTTC	CASSFEGTPQETQYF
few	TRBD1	TRBV5-8	TRBJ2-5	TGTGCCAGCAGCGTACAGGGGGCAGGCGAGACCCAGTACTTC	CASSVQGAGETQYF
NA	TRBD1	TRBV6-5	TRBJ2-7	TGTGCCAGCAGTTTACGGCCGGGACAGGGGTCCTACGAGCAGTACTTC	CASSLRPGQGSYEQYF
many	TRBD1	TRBV12-3/TRBV12-4	TRBJ1-6	TGTGCCAGCAGTCAGAGGTATGGACAGGGGAATGATTCACCCCTCCACTTT	CASSQRYGQGNDSPLHF
many	TRBD1	TRBV12-3/TRBV12-4	TRBJ1-3	TGTGCCAGCCGAACAGGGGGCACTGGAAACACCATATATTTT	CASRTGGTGNTIYF
NA	NA	TRBV20-1	TRBJ1-1	TGCAGTTCGCCGAGGCAGGGGATGAACACTGAAGCTTTCTTT	CSSPRQGMNTEAFF